The 10 T cell receptor beta chains in this list originate from one sample, sequenced in a study of T cell responses to AZD1222 COVID-19 vaccine. Sequencing was performed with immunoSEQ multiplex PCR; in TCRdb, only in-frame clones are kept and a portion is missing. The sample contains roughly 140,000 clones, under 95% of which appear only once. The sequencing used peripheral blood, collected on day 0 of AZD1222 vaccination. The source is an adult in good health.

This chain connects TRBV4-3 to TRBJ2-5, with 10 bases aligning to TRBD1. The germline CDR1 and CDR2 sequences are LGHNA and YSLEER. Unmatched junction bases numbered 3, after V lost 1 base and J lost 4 bases. The CDR3 totals 15 residues. The CDR3 nucleotides are TGCGCCAGCAGCCAAGGGGGGACAGGGGCAGAGACCCAGTACTTC. Protein sequence: CASSQGGTGAETQYF.

The gene calls are TRBV7-9 and TRBJ1-1; 7 nucleotides line up with TRBD1. CDR1 and CDR2 from the germline V gene are SEHNR and FQNEAQ (reference sequence). The ends lost 0 bases at V and 1 base at J; junction bases unmatched: 11. This CDR3 comprises 18 residues. The CDR3 protein is CASSLALLEGATNTEAFF. The CDR3 DNA is TGTGCCAGCAGCTTAGCGTTGTTAGAGGGGGCTACGAACACTGAAGCTTTCTTT.

Concerning this clone itself: A read error may account for a junction end that differs from germline. The rearrangement uses TRBV27 and TRBJ2-1; D uncertain. Germline CDR1 reads MNHEY; CDR2 reads SMNVEV (reference sequence). CDR3 length: 14 residues. The DNA of the CDR3 is TGTGCCAGCAGCGTTTCCCTGTCCTCCAATGAGCAGTTCTTC. Translation gives CASSVSLSSNEQFF.

This chain connects TRBV7-3 to TRBJ2-7, with 7 bases identical to TRBD2. The trim removed 1 base at V and 7 bases at J, leaving 10 bases unmatched. The germline gives CDR1 SGHTA, CDR2 FQGTGA. The CDR3 covers 15 residues. DNA for the CDR3: TGTGCCAGCAGCTTAATGGGGGGGACCATGGATGAGCAGTACTTC. It translates to CASSLMGGTMDEQYF.

The chain couples TRBV5-4 to TRBJ2-7; possibly TRBD2 for D (6 bases). The CDR3 length is 13 residues. In germline, CDR1 is SGHNT, CDR2 YYREEE (reference sequence). Between the trimmed V and J ends, which lost 0 bases and 7 bases, there was a span of 11 bases. CDR3 bases: TGTGCCAGCAGCTTGGCGGGAGATCGGGAGCAGTACTTC. This translates into CASSLAGDREQYF.

J is TRBJ2-5 and V is TRBV2; TRBD2 might be the D (7 bases). Germline assignment: CDR1 SNHLY and CDR2 FYNNEI. CDR3 length equals 14 residues. V dropped 5 bases and J dropped 0 bases, with 10 bases sitting between them. Here the CDR3 reads CASSWGGHQETQYF. The DNA for the CDR3 is TGTGCCAGCAGTTGGGGGGGGCACCAAGAGACCCAGTACTTC.

The J gene is TRBJ2-7, the V gene TRBV27, with TRBD1 matching 9 bases. CDR1 is MNHEY and CDR2 is SMNVEV in the germline V gene (reference sequence). This CDR3 comprises 16 residues. V was pared by 5 bases and J by 0 bases, with 8 bases of the junction left unmatched. In DNA, the CDR3 is TGTGCCAGCAGTCTCCGTACGACAGGGGGCTCCTACGAGCAGTACTTC. Encoded protein: CASSLRTTGGSYEQYF.

V is TRBV6-2 or TRBV6-3 and J is TRBJ1-2; D is perhaps TRBD1 (5 bases). Trimming removed 2 bases from V and 8 bases from J, with 9 bases in between. Germline CDR1 and CDR2: MNHEY and SVGEGT. This CDR3 has 12 amino acids. The CDR3 DNA sequence: TGTGCCAGCAGTTACGGGGGTGAAGGCTACACCTTC. Its protein product is CASSYGGEGYTF.

V is TRBV28 and J is TRBJ1-3, with 9 bases identical to TRBD1. Germline V lookup: CDR1 MDHEN, CDR2 SYDVKM. With 5 bases clipped from V and 5 bases from J, the junction kept 4 bases outside the gene matches. This CDR3 has 14 amino acids. The CDR3 spells CASSGDRVRNTIYF. DNA of the CDR3: TGTGCCAGCAGTGGGGACAGGGTGAGAAACACCATATATTTT.

This clone was observed a single time. The chain has TRBV6-5 and TRBJ2-3; D ambiguous. V shed 6 bases and J shed 6 bases, with 13 bases lying between them. Per germline, CDR1 MNHEY and CDR2 SVGAGI. There are 13 residues in the CDR3. CDR3 in DNA: TGTGCCAGCAGGCTCCCCCACCGGGATACGCAGTATTTT. This encodes CASRLPHRDTQYF.